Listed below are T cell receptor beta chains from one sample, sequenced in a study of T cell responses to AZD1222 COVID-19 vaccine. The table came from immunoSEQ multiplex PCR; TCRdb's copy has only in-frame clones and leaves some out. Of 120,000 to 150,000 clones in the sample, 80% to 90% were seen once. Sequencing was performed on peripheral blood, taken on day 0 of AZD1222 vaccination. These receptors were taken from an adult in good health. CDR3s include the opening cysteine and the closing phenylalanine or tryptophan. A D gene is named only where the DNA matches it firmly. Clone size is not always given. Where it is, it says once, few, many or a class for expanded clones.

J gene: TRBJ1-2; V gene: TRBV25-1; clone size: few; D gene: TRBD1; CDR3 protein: CASSRTGGMGYTF; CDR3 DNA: TGTGCCAGCAGCCGGACAGGGGGCATGGGCTACACCTTC
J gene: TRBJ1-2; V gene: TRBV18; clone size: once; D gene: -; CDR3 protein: CASSSGQNYGYTF; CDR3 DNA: TGTGCCAGCTCGTCCGGACAGAACTATGGCTACACCTTC
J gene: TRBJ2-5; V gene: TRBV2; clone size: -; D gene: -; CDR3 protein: CASSPRSKTQYF; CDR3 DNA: TGTGCCAGCAGTCCTAGATCCAAGACCCAGTACTTC
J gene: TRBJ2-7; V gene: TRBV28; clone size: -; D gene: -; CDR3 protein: CASSLYREQYF; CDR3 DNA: TGTGCCAGCAGTTTATATCGCGAGCAGTACTTC
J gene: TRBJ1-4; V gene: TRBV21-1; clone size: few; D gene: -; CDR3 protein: CASSKVPNEKLFF; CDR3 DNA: TGTGCCAGCAGCAAAGTCCCTAATGAAAAACTGTTTTTT
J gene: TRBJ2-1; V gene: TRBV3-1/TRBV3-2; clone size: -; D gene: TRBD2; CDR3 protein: CASSQDRLAGGPSSYNEQFF; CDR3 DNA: TGTGCCAGCAGCCAAGATCGGCTAGCGGGAGGCCCTAGCTCCTACAATGAGCAGTTCTTC
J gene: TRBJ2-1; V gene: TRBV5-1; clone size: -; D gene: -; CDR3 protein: CASSLGISSLYNEQFF; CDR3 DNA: TGCGCCAGCAGCTTGGGAATTTCCTCCCTCTACAATGAGCAGTTCTTC
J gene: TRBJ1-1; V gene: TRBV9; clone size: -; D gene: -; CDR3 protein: CASSSRARPDTEAFF; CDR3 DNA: TGTGCCAGCAGCTCGAGAGCACGACCAGACACTGAAGCTTTCTTT
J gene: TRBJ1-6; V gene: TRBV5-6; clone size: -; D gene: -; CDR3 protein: CASSSSLQGSYNSPLHF; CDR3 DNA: TGTGCCAGCAGCTCCTCATTACAGGGCTCCTATAATTCACCCCTCCACTTT
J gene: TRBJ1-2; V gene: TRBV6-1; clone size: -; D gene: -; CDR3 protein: CASSETPAGANYGYTF; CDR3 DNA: TGTGCCAGCAGTGAAACCCCGGCAGGGGCTAACTATGGCTACACCTTC
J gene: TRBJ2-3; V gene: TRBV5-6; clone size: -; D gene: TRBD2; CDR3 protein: CASSLVVRRGSSDTQYF; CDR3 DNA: TGTGCCAGCAGCTTGGTGGTTAGGCGGGGGAGTTCAGATACGCAGTATTTT
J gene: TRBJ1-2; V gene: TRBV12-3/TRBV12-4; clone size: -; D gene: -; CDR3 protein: CASSPWGRGYTF; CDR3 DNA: TGTGCCAGCAGCCCTTGGGGGAGGGGCTACACCTTC
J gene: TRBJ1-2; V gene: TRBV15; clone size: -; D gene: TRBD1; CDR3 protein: CATSLGQGARGYTF; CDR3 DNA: TGTGCCACCAGCTTAGGACAGGGGGCCCGGGGCTACACCTTC
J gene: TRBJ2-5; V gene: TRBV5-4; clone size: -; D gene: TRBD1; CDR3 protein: CASSYRGEETQYF; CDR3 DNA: TGTGCCAGCAGCTACAGGGGGGAAGAGACCCAGTACTTC
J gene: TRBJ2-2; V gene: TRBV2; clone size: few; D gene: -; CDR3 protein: CASSETGGTNTGELFF; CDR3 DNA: TGTGCCAGCAGTGAAACGGGCGGGACGAACACCGGGGAGCTGTTTTTT
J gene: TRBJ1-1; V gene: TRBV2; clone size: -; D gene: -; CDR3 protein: CASSGDVNTEAFF; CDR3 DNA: TGTGCCAGCAGTGGGGACGTCAACACTGAAGCTTTCTTT
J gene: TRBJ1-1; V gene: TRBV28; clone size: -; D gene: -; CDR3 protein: CASSLGSTEAFF; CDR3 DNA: TGTGCCAGCAGTTTAGGGAGCACTGAAGCTTTCTTT
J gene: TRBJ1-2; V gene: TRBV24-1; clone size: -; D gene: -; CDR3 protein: CATSDLGYGYTF; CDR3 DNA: TGTGCCACCAGTGATTTGGGGTATGGCTACACCTTC
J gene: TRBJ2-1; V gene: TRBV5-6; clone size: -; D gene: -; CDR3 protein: CASSFSIANNEQFF; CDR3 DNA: TGTGCCAGCAGCTTTTCGATAGCGAACAATGAGCAGTTCTTC
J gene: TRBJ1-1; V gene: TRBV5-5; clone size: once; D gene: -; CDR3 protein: CASSSPTVTGEGTEAFF; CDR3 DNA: TGTGCCAGCAGCTCCCCAACCGTGACAGGCGAGGGTACTGAAGCTTTCTTT
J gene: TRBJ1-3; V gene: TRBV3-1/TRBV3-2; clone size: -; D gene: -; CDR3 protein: CASSYPVVGAFSGNTIYF; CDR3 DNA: TGTGCCAGCAGTTACCCCGTCGTGGGGGCATTCTCTGGAAACACCATATATTTT
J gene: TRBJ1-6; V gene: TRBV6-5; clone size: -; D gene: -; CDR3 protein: CASSYTTGNSPLHF; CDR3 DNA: TGTGCCAGCAGTTATACAACAGGGAATTCACCCCTCCACTTT
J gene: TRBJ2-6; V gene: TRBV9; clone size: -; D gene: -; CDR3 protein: CASSVVGARNVPGANVLTF; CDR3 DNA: TGTGCCAGCAGCGTAGTGGGGGCGCGAAACGTCCCTGGGGCCAACGTCCTGACTTTC
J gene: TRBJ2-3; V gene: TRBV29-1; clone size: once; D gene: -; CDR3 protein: CSVARGTPADTQYF; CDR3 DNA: TGCAGCGTTGCCCGAGGCACCCCGGCCGATACGCAGTATTTT
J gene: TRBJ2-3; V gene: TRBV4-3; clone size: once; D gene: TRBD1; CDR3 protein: CASSQQTGGDTQYF; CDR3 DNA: TGCGCCAGCAGCCAACAGACAGGGGGTGATACGCAGTATTTT
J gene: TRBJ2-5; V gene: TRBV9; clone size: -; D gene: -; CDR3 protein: CASSAGTEETQYF; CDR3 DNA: TGTGCCAGCAGCGCCGGGACCGAAGAGACCCAGTACTTC
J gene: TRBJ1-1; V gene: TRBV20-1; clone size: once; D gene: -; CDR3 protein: CSVSPGPEAFF; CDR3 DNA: TGCAGTGTTAGCCCGGGACCCGAAGCTTTCTTT
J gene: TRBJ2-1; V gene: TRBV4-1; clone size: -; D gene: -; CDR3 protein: CASSQDPNNEQFF; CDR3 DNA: TGCGCCAGCAGCCAAGATCCGAACAATGAGCAGTTCTTC
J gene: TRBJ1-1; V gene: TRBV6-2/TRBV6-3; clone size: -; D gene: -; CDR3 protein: CASSRGYTEAFF; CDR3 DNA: TGTGCCAGCAGTAGGGGTTACACTGAAGCTTTCTTT
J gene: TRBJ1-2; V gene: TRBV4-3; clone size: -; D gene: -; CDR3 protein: CASSREPQGDGYTF; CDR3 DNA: TGCGCCAGCAGCCGAGAACCCCAGGGTGATGGCTACACCTTC
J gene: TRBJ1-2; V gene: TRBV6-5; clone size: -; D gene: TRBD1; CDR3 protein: CASSTRQGVYGYTF; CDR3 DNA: TGTGCCAGCAGTACAAGACAGGGAGTCTATGGCTACACCTTC
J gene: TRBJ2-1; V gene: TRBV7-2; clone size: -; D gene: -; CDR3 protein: CASSFSGGNYNEQFF; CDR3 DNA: TGTGCCAGCAGCTTCTCTGGAGGGAACTACAATGAGCAGTTCTTC
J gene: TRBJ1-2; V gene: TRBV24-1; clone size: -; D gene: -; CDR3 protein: CATSESANYGYTF; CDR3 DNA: TGTGCCACCAGTGAATCAGCTAACTATGGCTACACCTTC
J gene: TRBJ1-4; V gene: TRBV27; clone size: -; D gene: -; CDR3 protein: CASSLGWSGPNEKLFF; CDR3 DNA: TGTGCCAGCAGTTTAGGGTGGTCCGGTCCGAATGAAAAACTGTTTTTT